The clone carrying this TCR beta chain showed up many times. What it binds is unknown. This sample is part of a study of response to subunit inactivated influenza vaccine. Study-wide findings and caveats: Researchers suggested that each seasonal influenza vaccination recruits few new T cells.

The V segment lost 4 bases and the J segment 5 bases; nucleotides outside the gene matches: 10. Per the germline V gene, CDR1 is LGHNA and CDR2 is YSLEER. This CDR3 is 15 amino acids long. TCRdb itself ran the RT-PCR reads through MiXCR, one entry per CDR3 protein. The table has 550,000 to 800,000 distinct CDR3 sequences, about 15% seen once; the top ten hold around 6.5%. The TCR originated in a man between 45 and 60 years old who received an inactivated influenza vaccine. V usage is TRBV4-3 and J usage is TRBJ2-5; the match to TRBD1 covers 7 bases. The material sequenced was PBMCs from blood, taken 14 days before vaccination. CDR3 protein: CASSPQTGLGETQYF. The CDR3 coding sequence is TGCGCCAGCAGCCCTCAGACAGGGCTGGGGGAGACCCAGTACTTC.